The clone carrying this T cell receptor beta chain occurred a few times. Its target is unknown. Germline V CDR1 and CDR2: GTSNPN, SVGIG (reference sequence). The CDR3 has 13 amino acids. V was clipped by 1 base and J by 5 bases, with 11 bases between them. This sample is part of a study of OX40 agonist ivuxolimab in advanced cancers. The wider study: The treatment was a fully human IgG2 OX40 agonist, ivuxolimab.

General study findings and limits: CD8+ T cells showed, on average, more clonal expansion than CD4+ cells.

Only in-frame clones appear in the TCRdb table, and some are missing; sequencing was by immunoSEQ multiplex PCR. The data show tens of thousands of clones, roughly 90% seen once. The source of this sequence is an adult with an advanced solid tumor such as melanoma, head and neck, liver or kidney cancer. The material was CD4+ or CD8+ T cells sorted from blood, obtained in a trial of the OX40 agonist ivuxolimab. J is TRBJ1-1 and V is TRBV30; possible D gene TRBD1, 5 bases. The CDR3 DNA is TGTGCCTGGAGTGACCGACCAGGGACTGAAGCTTTCTTT. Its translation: CAWSDRPGTEAFF.